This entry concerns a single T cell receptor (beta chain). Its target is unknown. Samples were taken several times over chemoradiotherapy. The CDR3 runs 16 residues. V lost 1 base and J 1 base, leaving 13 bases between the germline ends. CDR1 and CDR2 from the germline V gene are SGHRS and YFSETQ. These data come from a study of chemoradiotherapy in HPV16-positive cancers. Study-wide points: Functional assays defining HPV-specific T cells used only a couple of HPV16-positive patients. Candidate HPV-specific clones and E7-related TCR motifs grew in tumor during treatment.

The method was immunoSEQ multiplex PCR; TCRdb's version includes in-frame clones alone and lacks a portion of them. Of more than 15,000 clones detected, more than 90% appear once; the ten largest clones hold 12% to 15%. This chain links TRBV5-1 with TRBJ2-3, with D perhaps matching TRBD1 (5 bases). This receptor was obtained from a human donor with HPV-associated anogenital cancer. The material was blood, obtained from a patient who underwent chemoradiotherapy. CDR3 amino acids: CASSLQGGIRTDTQYF. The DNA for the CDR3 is TGCGCCAGCAGCTTGCAGGGTGGGATCCGCACAGATACGCAGTATTTT.